A selection of T cell receptor beta chains follows, all from one sample in a study of cytomegalovirus exposure and HLA in healthy donors. The protocol was immunoSEQ multiplex PCR, while the TCRdb copy is restricted to in-frame clones and leaves out a portion. The table includes some 190,000 clones, 70% to 90% detected once. The sample comprised PBMCs. The receptors originated from a male donor in good health and CMV-seronegative. The CDR3 runs from the conserved cysteine through the conserved F or W. D genes are given only for firm matches. Size is stated for part of the rows, as once, few or many counts, or as a class when the clone is expanded.

J gene	clone size	V gene	D gene	CDR3 protein	CDR3 DNA
TRBJ2-3	few	TRBV25-1	TRBD1	CASSRTGTLTDTQYF	TGTGCCAGCAGTAGGACAGGGACCCTCACAGATACGCAGTATTTT
TRBJ2-2	NA	TRBV5-1	NA	CASSLQVIGPNTGELFF	TGCGCCAGCAGCTTACAGGTGATAGGGCCGAACACCGGGGAGCTGTTTTTT
TRBJ2-1	NA	TRBV9	TRBD1	CASSVVVGGPNEQFF	TGTGCCAGCAGCGTAGTGGTAGGGGGCCCCAATGAGCAGTTCTTC
TRBJ2-4	NA	TRBV7-9	NA	CASSFSDSHFYNIQYF	TGTGCCAGCAGCTTTTCCGACAGCCACTTTTACAACATTCAGTACTTC
TRBJ2-2	NA	TRBV5-4	TRBD2	CASSRRTSDAGELFF	TGTGCCAGCAGCCGAAGGACTAGCGACGCCGGGGAGCTGTTTTTT
TRBJ2-7	NA	TRBV28	TRBD1	CASSLTGQATYEQYF	TGTGCCAGCAGTTTAACTGGACAGGCCACCTACGAGCAGTACTTC
TRBJ2-3	NA	TRBV2	TRBD2	CASSAGLAGINTDTQYF	TGTGCCAGCAGTGCCGGACTAGCGGGGATAAACACAGATACGCAGTATTTT
TRBJ1-4	NA	TRBV5-4	NA	CASSLEGVSEKLFF	TGTGCCAGCAGCCTGGAGGGGGTTAGCGAAAAACTGTTTTTT
TRBJ2-1	NA	TRBV27	NA	CASSLGLTGEQFF	TGTGCCAGCAGTTTAGGACTTACGGGTGAGCAGTTCTTC
TRBJ2-5	NA	TRBV6-5	NA	CASSYSGRPDQETQYF	TGTGCCAGCAGTTACTCTGGCAGGCCCGACCAAGAGACCCAGTACTTC
TRBJ2-3	NA	TRBV9	TRBD2	CASSASLAGGGDTQYF	TGTGCCAGCAGCGCCTCGCTAGCGGGAGGTGGAGATACGCAGTATTTT
TRBJ1-1	few	TRBV13	NA	CASSSGSSEAFF	TGTGCCAGCAGCTCAGGGAGTTCTGAAGCTTTCTTT
TRBJ1-4	NA	TRBV4-1	TRBD1	CASSQDAGGDEKLFF	TGCGCCAGCAGCCAAGATGCAGGGGGCGATGAAAAACTGTTTTTT
TRBJ2-3	NA	TRBV5-4	TRBD2	CASSSLAGGTDTQYF	TGTGCCAGCAGCTCACTAGCGGGGGGCACAGATACGCAGTATTTT
TRBJ2-7	few	TRBV10-3	NA	CATSRSSYEQYF	TGTGCCACCAGCAGAAGTTCCTACGAGCAGTACTTC
TRBJ1-2	NA	TRBV19	TRBD1	CASSRDRQGARYTF	TGTGCCAGTAGTAGAGACCGACAGGGGGCTCGCTACACCTTC
TRBJ2-5	NA	TRBV4-3	NA	CASSREVEETQYF	TGCGCCAGCAGCCGGGAGGTCGAGGAGACCCAGTACTTC
TRBJ1-2	NA	TRBV5-1	TRBD1	CASARDSGNYGYTF	TGCGCCAGCGCTAGGGACAGTGGAAACTATGGCTACACCTTC
TRBJ2-3	NA	TRBV4-1	NA	CASSQEVTEITDTQYF	TGCGCCAGCAGCCAAGAAGTGACGGAGATCACAGATACGCAGTATTTT
TRBJ2-1	NA	TRBV6-5	TRBD2	CASRRSGNSYNEQFF	TGTGCCAGCAGACGTAGCGGGAACTCCTACAATGAGCAGTTCTTC
TRBJ2-7	NA	TRBV28	NA	CASSSRTVMSSYEQYF	TGTGCCAGCAGTTCCCGGACAGTTATGAGCTCCTACGAGCAGTACTTC
TRBJ1-1	NA	TRBV6-5	NA	CASSQGVRSNTEAFF	TGTGCCAGCAGCCAGGGCGTCAGGTCGAACACTGAAGCTTTCTTT
TRBJ1-1	once	TRBV29-1	TRBD1	CSVIGRQGRRADTEAFF	TGCAGCGTGATCGGGCGACAGGGGAGGAGGGCGGACACTGAAGCTTTCTTT
TRBJ1-2	NA	TRBV6-1	NA	CASSDGEDYGYTF	TGTGCCAGCAGTGACGGTGAGGACTATGGCTACACCTTC
TRBJ2-7	NA	TRBV2	NA	CASSEIRLSYEQYF	TGTGCCAGCAGTGAAATCCGCTTATCCTATGAGCAGTACTTC
TRBJ1-4	NA	TRBV6-5	TRBD1	CASSRQGATNEKLFF	TGTGCCAGCAGTCGACAGGGGGCGACTAATGAAAAACTGTTTTTT
TRBJ2-2	NA	TRBV18	NA	CASSPPRETGELFF	TGTGCCAGCTCACCACCGAGAGAGACCGGGGAGCTGTTTTTT
TRBJ2-1	NA	TRBV28	TRBD2	CASSFRGVAGNYNEQFF	TGTGCCAGCAGTTTCCGAGGGGTAGCGGGAAACTACAATGAGCAGTTCTTC
TRBJ2-5	NA	TRBV5-4	NA	CASSSNDFQETQYF	TGTGCCAGCAGCTCTAATGACTTCCAAGAGACCCAGTACTTC
TRBJ2-7	NA	TRBV4-1	NA	CASSQGFGSSYEQYF	TGCGCCAGCAGCCAGGGTTTCGGGAGCTCCTACGAGCAGTACTTC
TRBJ2-5	NA	TRBV18	TRBD1	CASRDRADQETQYF	TGTGCCAGCCGGGACAGGGCAGACCAAGAGACCCAGTACTTC
TRBJ2-7	few	TRBV11-2	TRBD2	CASSPGLAGVFEQYF	TGTGCCAGCAGCCCGGGACTAGCGGGAGTTTTCGAGCAGTACTTC
TRBJ1-5	NA	TRBV7-2	TRBD1	CASSSTGGEQPQHF	TGTGCCAGCAGCTCTACAGGGGGCGAACAGCCCCAGCATTTT
TRBJ2-6	NA	TRBV30	NA	CAWNRDSGANVLTF	TGTGCCTGGAATAGAGACTCTGGGGCCAACGTCCTGACTTTC
TRBJ2-5	NA	TRBV5-5	NA	CASSHFDEGETQYF	TGTGCCAGCAGCCATTTCGACGAGGGAGAGACCCAGTACTTC
TRBJ2-2	once	TRBV5-1	TRBD2	CASSFTSGGTLTGELFF	TGCGCCAGCAGCTTTACTAGCGGGGGGACCCTCACCGGGGAGCTGTTTTTT
TRBJ2-5	NA	TRBV30	TRBD2	CAWGDPGTSGGIQETQYF	TGTGCCTGGGGGGACCCCGGGACTAGCGGGGGGATCCAAGAGACCCAGTACTTC
TRBJ1-2	once	TRBV5-4	TRBD1	CASSARHSGQPIGGYTF	TGTGCCAGCAGCGCGCGGCATTCGGGACAGCCAATCGGGGGCTACACCTTC
TRBJ2-5	NA	TRBV6-1	NA	CASRDLVRAQYF	TGTGCCAGCAGGGACCTTGTGAGGGCCCAGTACTTC
TRBJ1-6	NA	TRBV28	NA	CASTGLHNSPLHF	TGTGCCAGCACCGGACTTCATAATTCACCCCTCCACTTT
TRBJ2-7	NA	TRBV7-2	TRBD2	CASSLREASGYEQYF	TGTGCCAGCAGCTTACGAGAGGCTAGCGGCTACGAGCAGTACTTC
TRBJ2-2	once	TRBV5-6	NA	CASSLARRNTGELFF	TGTGCCAGCAGCTTGGCCAGGCGAAACACCGGGGAGCTGTTTTTT